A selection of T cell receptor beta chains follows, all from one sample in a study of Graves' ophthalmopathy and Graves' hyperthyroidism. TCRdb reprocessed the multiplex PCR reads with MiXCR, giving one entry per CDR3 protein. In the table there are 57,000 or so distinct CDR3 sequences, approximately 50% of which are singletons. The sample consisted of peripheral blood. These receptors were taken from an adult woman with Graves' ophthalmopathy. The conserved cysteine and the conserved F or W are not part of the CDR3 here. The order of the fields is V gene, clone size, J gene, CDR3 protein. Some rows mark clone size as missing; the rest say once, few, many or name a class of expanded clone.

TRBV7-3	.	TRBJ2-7	ASSLLAGEVEQY
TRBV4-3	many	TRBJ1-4	ASSQDALGGEKLF
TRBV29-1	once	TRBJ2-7	SVTGTSGPTYEQY
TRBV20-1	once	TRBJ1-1	SWEMNTEAF
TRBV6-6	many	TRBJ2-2	ASGERGNTGELF
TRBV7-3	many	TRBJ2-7	ASSRTGSSYEQY
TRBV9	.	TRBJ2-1	ASSLGTRDNEQF
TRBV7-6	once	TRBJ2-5	AQGESETQY
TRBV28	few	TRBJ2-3	ASSPYRGIFTDTQY
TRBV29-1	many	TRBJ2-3	SVEREPDTQY
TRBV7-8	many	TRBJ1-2	ASSLGSFDGYT
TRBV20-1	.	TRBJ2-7	SAEAPNRVSYEQY
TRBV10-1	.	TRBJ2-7	ASSETPLEGTAGGYEQY
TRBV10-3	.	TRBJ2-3	AISGGTSDTDTQY